This TCR beta chain is drawn from a study of blood T cell repertoires in COVID-19. Overall study context: The analysed material was cDNA or gDNA that came from T cells, B-cell-depleted T cells, or PBMCs.

V lost 0 bases and J 6 bases, leaving 9 bases between the germline ends. This CDR3 has 14 amino acids. Per germline, CDR1 SGHAT and CDR2 FQDESV (reference sequence). The repertoire was sequenced with immunoSEQ multiplex PCR; TCRdb's copy has only in-frame clones and lacks some. The repertoire holds some 190,000 clones, with roughly 76% as singletons. The clonotype comes from a woman in her thirties or forties with COVID-19, enrolled during active disease. The chain joins TRBV11-1 to TRBJ2-1, with D possibly TRBD2 on 6 matching bases. Sequencing was done on a sample of peripheral blood. DNA for the CDR3: TGTGCCAGCAGCTTAGCGGGGGGTGCCAATGAGCAGTTCTTC. Protein sequence: CASSLAGGANEQFF.